The clone carrying this T cell receptor (beta chain) was detected once. The antigen is undetermined. This sample stems from a study of shared clonotypes between healthy human individuals. Across the study: Per donor, CD8 memory used one plate, CD8 naive used two, CD4 memory used three and CD4 naive used three.

Genomic DNA of every subset was divided equally among multiple immunoSEQ plates. Using approximately 200 ng DNA, approximately 30,000 T cell genomes, the sorted-subset replicate PCRs were run. Here immunoSEQ multiplex PCR was the method, and the copy in TCRdb shows in-frame clones only, minus some. The table shows some 1.4 million clones, with roughly 95% occurring only once. Broader study findings: Estimated clonotype richness was generally higher in naive than memory subsets.

The junction had 10 bases not matched to a gene; V was cut back by 0 bases and J by 5 bases. CDR1 WSHSY and CDR2 SAAADI come from the germline V gene. This CDR3 comprises 18 residues. Sequencing input: naive CD4+ T cells sorted from blood. Subset: CD45RA+ positively selected. The J gene is TRBJ2-3, the V gene TRBV10-2; TRBD2 aligns across 11 bases. The receptor's source is a man aged 25-40 years in good health. The CDR3 loop reads CASSESRTSGSARDTQYF. CDR3 in DNA: TGCGCCAGCAGTGAGTCGAGAACTAGCGGGAGTGCAAGAGATACGCAGTATTTT.